This TCR beta chain is drawn from a study of T cells in tumors after PD-1 blockade. Clones were read by immunoSEQ multiplex PCR, and TCRdb kept only the in-frame ones, dropping some. Altogether roughly 13,000 clones are present, roughly two thirds being singletons, with the ten largest covering under 40%. General study points: Blood contained about 38% of the tumor's TCR clonotypes.

The CDR3 consists of 12 residues. The germline V gene encodes CDR1 SQVTM and CDR2 ANQGSEA. Concerning this clone: Its specificity is unknown. The junction and the germline gene differ at one end; a read error may be behind it.

The chain couples TRBV29-1 to TRBJ2-5, with D possibly TRBD1 on 6 matching bases. The sequenced sample was tumor tissue, obtained after anti-PD-1 treatment. The receptor's source is a human donor with cutaneous squamous cell carcinoma. CDR3 bases: TGCAGCGTCGAAGACAGGTACTGGGCCCAGTACTTC. Protein: CSVEDRYWAQYF.